This T cell receptor beta chain was observed in a study of cytomegalovirus exposure and HLA in healthy donors. Study observations and caveats: A later analysis linked a missense DCLRE1C variant to TCR beta V- and J-gene trimming. Later examination showed HLA-associated TCR beta chains had greater clonal expansion than equally common others. In an earlier analysis, productive rearrangement rates for most beta V segments clustered near 90% or 30%.

Remarks on this clone: Its target is unknown.

CDR1 is KGHSH and CDR2 is LQKENI in the germline V gene. This CDR3 contains 14 residues. With 4 bases removed from V and 4 bases from J, the gap between germline ends came to 10 bases. The study ran its PCR with 60 Vbeta and 13 Jbeta primers. The repertoire was sequenced with immunoSEQ multiplex PCR; TCRdb's copy has only in-frame clones and lacks some. The repertoire holds some 110,000 clones, under 80% seen once, with more than 3% in the top ten. The sequence was collected from a man in his 60s in good health and CMV-seronegative. The chain combines TRBV18 with TRBJ1-4, with D perhaps TRBD1 (5 bases). Sequencing input: PBMCs. The CDR3 DNA is TGTGCCAGCTCACTCATCGACAGTAATGAAAAACTGTTTTTT. It specifies CASSLIDSNEKLFF.